This is a list of T cell receptor beta chains from one sample in a study of regulatory T cells in long-lasting Graves disease. MiXCR, applied by TCRdb to the multiplex PCR reads, yields one record per CDR3 protein. The sample has about 470,000 distinct CDR3 sequences; about a fifth are singletons. This sample comprised peripheral blood mononuclear cells (PBMCs), obtained when the disease was refractory, from a patient treated with antithyroid drugs. Receptors were obtained from a female donor with Graves disease. The conserved cysteine and the conserved F or W are not part of the CDR3 here.

v_call | cdr3_aa
TRBV4-1 | ASSQDLGPNYNEQF
TRBV6-5 | ASSYLRGANTEAF
TRBV7-9 | ASSHVAWGDYEQY
TRBV7-9 | ANSYSRGSGDTEAF
TRBV20-1 | SAFPPRTSRRGETQY
TRBV20-1 | RGEGYGYT
TRBV28 | ASSLGTRSGSGANVLT
TRBV29-1 | SVLGEGNQPQH
TRBV27 | ASSLSGRTGTEAF
TRBV7-6 | ASSPQRDSRNAEAF
TRBV7-6 | ASSLGGVAETQY
TRBV2 | ASSESRGRNSPLH
TRBV5-6 | ASSFEGAGTEAF
TRBV19 | ASKNDRGNSPLH
TRBV15 | ATQPVGGLGETQY
TRBV30 | AWSRGQEFSGANVLT
TRBV19 | ASSPSGRALSYEQY
TRBV25-1 | ASTGWDREEDTQY
TRBV19 | ASSISIKGYGYT
TRBV6-2/TRBV6-3 | ASSYGTGGLQETQY
TRBV29-1 | SVVRGERDGETQY
TRBV4-1 | ASSPYRGYTEAF
TRBV27 | ASSPRGGGADTQY
TRBV7-2 | ASSSTGATEAF
TRBV29-1 | SAPQRGEQY
TRBV11-2 | ASSSVLAGEQF
TRBV29-1 | SVYSGSHEQF
TRBV28 | ASSFGANEQY
TRBV19 | ASSIGGYTGELF
TRBV5-6 | ASSLTTGLSYEQY
TRBV15 | ATSRGGDGANVLT
TRBV18 | ASSHTGTEAF
TRBV6-5 | ASSYRDRVGETQY
TRBV4-1 | ASSQALRRLAKNIQY
TRBV28 | ASTLSWGGPGEQY
TRBV12-3/TRBV12-4 | ASSLRRYNSPLH
TRBV6-1 | ASSGWDRVEQY
TRBV24-1 | ATTGHSYNEQF
TRBV25-1 | ASSATLSVGTEAF
TRBV30 | AWSINEKLF
TRBV18 | ASSQGGRIGTYEQY
TRBV4-3 | ASSQDRGPPTYGYT
TRBV7-2 | ASSPLTRGGYGYT
TRBV12-3/TRBV12-4 | ASRTPDRGNYGYT
TRBV6-1 | ASRKGQGIHEQY
TRBV29-1 | SAEQGGHEQY
TRBV4-2 | ASSQDFGTGELF
TRBV14 | ASSQTLTDGYT
TRBV30 | ARAGTGGYEQY
TRBV5-1 | ASSRGQGGSGANVLT
TRBV2 | ASTPDGRGSGYT
TRBV28 | ASRPRGLGRVETQY
TRBV12-3/TRBV12-4 | ASSLRTGIYGYT
TRBV6-1 | ASRTGIANEKLF
TRBV20-1 | SARGQRDRSYEQY
TRBV7-9 | ASSFVRGDRGRSNYGYT
TRBV6-1 | ASRTVNTGELF
TRBV7-9 | ASSSSKTPSYGYT
TRBV28 | ASSPFQGGSNSPLH